The 20 T cell receptor beta chains reported below all come from one sample, sequenced in a study of memory CD4+ T cells and cytomegalovirus serostatus. TCRdb's table, derived via immunoSEQ multiplex PCR, lists solely in-frame clones and lacks some. The table shows 45,000 to 50,000 clones, with over 75% occurring only once. The sort gate was single viable CD3+CD4+CD8-CD45RO+ cells for memory CD4+ T cells. Sample: memory CD4+ T cells from blood. The origin of the receptors is an adult in good health and CMV-seronegative.

This chain uses TRBV18 with TRBJ1-2; the D is unclear. V was trimmed by 3 bases and J by 7 bases, leaving 18 bases between them. Germline V gene sequence: CDR1 KGHSH, CDR2 LQKENI. The CDR3 loop spans 15 amino acids. The CDR3 DNA is TGTGCCAGCTCACCGAACCAGGACGGTGCCAGTGGCTACACCTTC. Its protein is CASSPNQDGASGYTF.

DNA of the CDR3: TGTGCCAGCAGCCTGACTAGCGACTCCTACAATGAGCAGTTCTTC. This translates into CASSLTSDSYNEQFF. The V call is TRBV5-4, the J call TRBJ2-1; 8 bases agree with TRBD2. Per germline, CDR1 SGHNT and CDR2 YYREEE (reference sequence). There are 15 residues in the CDR3. The V gene end was trimmed by 4 bases and the J gene end by 0 bases; junction bases not matched to a gene: 3.

This clone was observed a single time. The chain couples TRBV5-1 to TRBJ2-7; weak D call: TRBD1 (5 bases). The V and J ends lost 4 bases and 5 bases respectively, with 19 bases between them. This CDR3 has 15 amino acids. CDR1 and CDR2 (germline): SGHRS, YFSETQ. Here the CDR3 reads CASSTTPGNLNEQYF. In nucleotides, the CDR3 is TGCGCCAGCAGCACGACCCCAGGGAACCTGAACGAGCAGTACTTC.

The chain combines TRBV2 with TRBJ1-4, with TRBD1 identical over 11 bases. Trimming removed 6 bases from V and 8 bases from J; junction bases left unmatched: 5. The V gene's germline CDR1 is SNHLY and CDR2 FYNNEI. The CDR3 consists of 14 residues. CDR3 region: CASRRGTGGEKLFF. DNA of the CDR3: TGTGCCAGCAGGAGAGGGACAGGGGGGGAAAAACTGTTTTTT.

The chain has TRBV15 and TRBJ1-4; TRBD1 matches 9 bases. The V gene's germline CDR1 is LNHNV and CDR2 YYDKDF (reference sequence). V lost 1 base and J lost 5; bases outside the gene matches: 2. This CDR3 spans 15 amino acids. The CDR3 region is CATSRVGTGNEKLFF. The CDR3 nucleotides are TGTGCCACCAGCAGAGTAGGGACAGGGAATGAAAAACTGTTTTTT.

This chain uses TRBV6-5 with TRBJ2-3; 8 nucleotides align to TRBD2. The CDR3 has 15 residues. Germline V gives CDR1 MNHEY, CDR2 SVGAGI. The V and J ends lost 6 bases and 3 bases, in that order; junction bases with no gene match: 8. In nucleotides, the CDR3 is TGTGCCAGCAGAACTACTAGCGGAGGGACAGATACGCAGTATTTT. Translation gives CASRTTSGGTDTQYF.

This chain uses TRBV7-2 with TRBJ2-1; 8 bases line up with TRBD2. V shed 5 bases, J shed 1 base, and the junction held 10 bases outside the gene matches. The CDR3 consists of 17 residues. Germline V CDR1 and CDR2: SGHTA, FQGNSA. CDR3 amino acids: CASSLEGAGGSYNEQFF. DNA of the CDR3: TGTGCCAGCAGCCTTGAAGGGGCGGGGGGATCCTACAATGAGCAGTTCTTC.

This sequence joins TRBV7-9 and TRBJ2-5, with D possibly matching TRBD2 (6 bases). There are 13 residues in the CDR3. Trimming removed 2 bases at V and 4 bases at J, with 8 bases between. CDR1 SEHNR and CDR2 FQNEAQ come from the germline V gene (reference sequence). The CDR3 loop is CASSLMGGETQYF. For the CDR3, the DNA is TGTGCCAGCAGCTTAATGGGGGGAGAGACCCAGTACTTC.

The chain recombines TRBV29-1 with TRBJ2-2; no clear D gene. Germline values: CDR1 SQVTM, CDR2 ANQGSEA. The CDR3 length is 13 residues. V was shortened by 5 bases and J by 1 base, with 8 bases between the two germline ends. CDR3 nucleotides: TGCAGCGTTAAGGCCGTGAACACCGGGGAGCTGTTTTTT. This gives the protein CSVKAVNTGELFF.

This clone showed up just a few times. The identical CDR3 is also encoded by other nucleotide sequences in the sample. The CDR3 region has the DNA TGTGCCAGCAGTTTCGGGACAGGGCTGAACACTGAAGCTTTCTTT. Protein: CASSFGTGLNTEAFF. This sequence joins TRBV27 and TRBJ1-1, with TRBD1 matching 9 bases. After removal of 3 bases from V and 0 bases from J, the junction contained 2 bases not matched to a gene. CDR3 length: 15 residues. Germline assignment: CDR1 MNHEY and CDR2 SMNVEV (reference sequence).

The chain uses TRBV9 and TRBJ2-7; 11 positions match TRBD2. Unmatched junction bases numbered 10, after V lost 2 bases and J lost 3 bases. The CDR3 covers 17 residues. Germline V lookup: CDR1 SGDLS, CDR2 YYNGEE. CDR3 sequence: CASSVASGGLRRYEQYF. DNA for the CDR3: TGTGCCAGCAGCGTGGCTAGCGGGGGGTTACGCCGCTACGAGCAGTACTTC.

The genes are TRBV2 and TRBJ2-3; D uncertain. The CDR3 runs to 16 residues. CDR1 is SNHLY, CDR2 FYNNEI, per germline. V was trimmed by 5 bases and J by 0 bases, leaving 15 bases between them. Written as DNA, the CDR3 is TGTGCCAGCAGTCCTAGAACGGCTTCTAGCACAGATACGCAGTATTTT. It codes for CASSPRTASSTDTQYF.

The chain couples TRBV9 to TRBJ2-2; D is unresolved. Trimming shortened V by 4 bases and J by 5 bases, and 6 bases separated the two germline ends. The germline V gene has CDR1 SGDLS and CDR2 YYNGEE. CDR3 length: 12 amino acids. The CDR3 region is CASSFTTGELFF. CDR3 bases: TGTGCCAGCAGCTTCACGACCGGGGAGCTGTTTTTT.

The chain recombines TRBV7-2 with TRBJ2-7; the D gene is possibly TRBD2 (5 bases). This CDR3 has 17 residues. The V gene lost 0 bases and the J gene lost 7 bases, with 22 bases spanning the gap. Germline CDR1 SGHTA, CDR2 FQGNSA. Here the CDR3 DNA reads TGTGCCAGCAGCTTAGCGTTCACGGCGGGTTACTCTCAGGAGCAGTACTTC. Its translation: CASSLAFTAGYSQEQYF.

Of note for this clone: Its ends do not fully match the called genes, so a read error is possible. The sample contains more than one DNA sequence encoding this CDR3. The chain couples TRBV6-6 to TRBJ2-7; 8 nucleotides agree with TRBD2. CDR3 size: 14 residues. The germline gives CDR1 MNHNY, CDR2 SVGAGI (reference sequence). In DNA form, the CDR3 reads TGTGCCAGCAGTTACTCGAGTAGCGGGGCCACCGGACCCTTC. Residues: CASSYSSSGATGPF.

V is TRBV30 and J is TRBJ2-7; D is perhaps TRBD2 (5 bases). V lost 0 bases to trimming and J lost 2 bases, with 11 bases between them. Germline lookup yields CDR1 GTSNPN and CDR2 SVGIG (reference sequence). The CDR3 spans 14 residues. CDR3 residues: CAWSVLGQPYEQYF. The CDR3 DNA reads TGTGCCTGGAGTGTACTAGGTCAGCCCTACGAGCAGTACTTC.

The rearrangement joins TRBV5-4 to TRBJ2-7; 7 bases agree with TRBD1. After removal of 1 base from V and 1 base from J, the junction contained 5 bases not matched to a gene. This CDR3 is 15 amino acids long. CDR1 SGHNT and CDR2 YYREEE come from the germline V gene (reference sequence). CDR3 coding DNA: TGTGCCAGCAGCTTGTGGGGGACAGCTTCCTACGAGCAGTACTTC. Translation: CASSLWGTASYEQYF.

This clone was observed a handful of times. The CDR3 loop reads CASSLRGGRSLYEQYF. In nucleotides, the CDR3 is TGTGCCAGCAGCTTGAGGGGGGGGAGATCCCTCTACGAGCAGTACTTC. The V gene is TRBV5-4, the J gene TRBJ2-7, with D maybe TRBD2 (7 bases). Germline assignment: CDR1 SGHNT and CDR2 YYREEE (reference sequence). V lost 1 base and J lost 3, with 17 bases in between. This CDR3 has 16 amino acids.

The chain employs TRBV19 and TRBJ2-5; maybe TRBD2 (5 bases). The V gene's germline CDR1 is LNHDA and CDR2 SQIVND (reference sequence). The CDR3 is 16 residues long. Trimming took 3 bases from V and 3 from J, leaving 17 bases between them. As DNA, the CDR3 is TGTGCCAGTAGTATCCCCCTCGGAGGCACCAAAGAGACCCAGTACTTC. Translating it yields CASSIPLGGTKETQYF.

The chain couples TRBV29-1 to TRBJ2-7, with D perhaps TRBD1 (6 bases). Germline V lookup: CDR1 SQVTM, CDR2 ANQGSEA. The CDR3 runs to 18 residues. V lost 4 bases and J lost 4, with 29 bases in between. For the CDR3, the DNA is TGCAGCGTTGCACCCTACCCCCTGACAGGAGGATTTAGGTACGAGCAGTACTTC. It translates to CSVAPYPLTGGFRYEQYF.